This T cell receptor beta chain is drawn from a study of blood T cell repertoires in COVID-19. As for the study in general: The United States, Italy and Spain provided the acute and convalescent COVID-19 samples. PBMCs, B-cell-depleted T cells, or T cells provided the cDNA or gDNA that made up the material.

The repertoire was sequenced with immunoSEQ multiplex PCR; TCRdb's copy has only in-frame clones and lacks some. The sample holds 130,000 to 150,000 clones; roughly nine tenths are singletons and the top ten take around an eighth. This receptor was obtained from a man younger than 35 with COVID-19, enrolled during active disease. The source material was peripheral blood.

CDR3 in amino acids: CSVGLAGRTETQYF. The CDR3 DNA reads TGCAGCGTTGGTCTAGCGGGGCGGACGGAGACCCAGTACTTC. The genes are TRBV29-1 and TRBJ2-5; 9 bases map to TRBD2. The CDR3 length is 14 residues. V lost 4 bases to trimming and J lost 5 bases; unmatched junction nucleotides: 8. CDR1 and CDR2 (germline): SQVTM, ANQGSEA.